This T cell receptor gamma chain was observed in a study of gamma-delta chains in newborns, infants, children. Study details: Microbial exposure reportedly drives polyclonal innate γδ T cell expansion after birth.

TCRdb reran clone calling via CATT on the reads. In the table there are roughly 1,500 gamma-chain clones, 66% of which are singletons. With 0 bases clipped from V and 1 base from J, the junction kept 6 bases outside the gene matches. This CDR3 has 19 residues. In germline, CDR1 is GITISATS, CDR2 ISYDGTV (reference sequence). This rearrangement joins TRGV9 to TRGJP. The J gene comes from matching the DNA to germline here; TCRdb lacks it. The sequenced sample was blood. This TCR was recovered from a child who was a newborn, infant or young child, either healthy, febrile or measles-vaccinated (not recorded which). The CDR3 here is CALWEVQGGQELGKKIKVF. The CDR3 DNA sequence: TGTGCCTTGTGGGAGGTGCAAGGGGGGCAAGAGTTGGGCAAAAAAATCAAGGTATTT.